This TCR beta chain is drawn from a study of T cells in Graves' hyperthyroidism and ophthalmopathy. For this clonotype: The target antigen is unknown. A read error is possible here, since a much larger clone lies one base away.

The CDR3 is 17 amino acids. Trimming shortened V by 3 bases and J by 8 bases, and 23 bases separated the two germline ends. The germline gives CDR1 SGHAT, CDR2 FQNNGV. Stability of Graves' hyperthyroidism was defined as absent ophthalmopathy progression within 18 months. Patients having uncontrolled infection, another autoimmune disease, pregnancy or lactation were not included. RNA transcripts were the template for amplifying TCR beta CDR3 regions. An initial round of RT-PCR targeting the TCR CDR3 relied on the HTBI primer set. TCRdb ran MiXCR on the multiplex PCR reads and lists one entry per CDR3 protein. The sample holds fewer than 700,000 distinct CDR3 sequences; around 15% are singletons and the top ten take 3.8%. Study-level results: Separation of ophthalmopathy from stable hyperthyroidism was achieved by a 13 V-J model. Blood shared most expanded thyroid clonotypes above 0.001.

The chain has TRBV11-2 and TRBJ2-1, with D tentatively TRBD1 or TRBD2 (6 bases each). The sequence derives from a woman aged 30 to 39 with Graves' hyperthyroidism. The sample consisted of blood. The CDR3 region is CASSLAAGLVRGDEQFF. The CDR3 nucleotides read TGTGCCAGCAGCTTGGCCGCGGGGCTAGTCAGGGGCGATGAGCAGTTCTTC. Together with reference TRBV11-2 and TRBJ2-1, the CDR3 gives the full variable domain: EAGVAQSPRYKIIEKRQSVAFWCNPISGHATLYWYQQILGQGPKLLIQFQNNGVVDDSQLPKDRFSAERLKGVDSTLKIQPAKLEDSAVYLCASSLAAGLVRGDEQFFGPGTRLTVL.